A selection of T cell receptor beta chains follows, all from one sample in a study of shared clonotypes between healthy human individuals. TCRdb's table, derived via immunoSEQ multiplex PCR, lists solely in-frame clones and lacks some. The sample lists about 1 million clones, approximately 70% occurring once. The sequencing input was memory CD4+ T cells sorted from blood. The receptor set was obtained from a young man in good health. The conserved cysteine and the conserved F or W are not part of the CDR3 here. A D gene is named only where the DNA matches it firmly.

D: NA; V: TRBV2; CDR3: ASSEQTDTQY
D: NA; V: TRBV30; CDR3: ALWDQASYNEQF
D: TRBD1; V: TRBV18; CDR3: ASSPTGDSGYGYT
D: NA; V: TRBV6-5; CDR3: ASSTNGDSPLH
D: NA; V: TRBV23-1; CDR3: ASSRLSGDTQY
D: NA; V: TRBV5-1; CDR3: ASSLAGGDQETQY
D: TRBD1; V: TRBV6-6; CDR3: ASSSGTGTGELF
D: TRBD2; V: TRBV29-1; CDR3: SGGGVFSTDTQY
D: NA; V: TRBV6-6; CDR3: ASSQGYSSYEQY
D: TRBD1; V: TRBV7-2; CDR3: ASSLGGTAPGNTIY
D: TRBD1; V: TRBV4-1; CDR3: ASSQLGQGVRTDTQY
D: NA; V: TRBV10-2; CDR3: ASRPGGEKLF
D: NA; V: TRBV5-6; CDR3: ASSLGSGLGNTIY
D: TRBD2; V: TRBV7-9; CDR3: ASSINGGETQY
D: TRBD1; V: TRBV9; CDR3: ASSLGGTGAGNTIY
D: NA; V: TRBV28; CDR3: ASSVTWGSAKDTQY
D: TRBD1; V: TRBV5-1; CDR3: ASSSGQGRNTEAF
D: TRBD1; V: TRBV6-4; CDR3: ASSEAGGAPKVYNEQF
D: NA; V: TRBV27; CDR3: ASSFPVTGELF
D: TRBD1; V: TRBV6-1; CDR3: ASSARDRGTTGELF
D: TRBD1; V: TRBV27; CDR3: ASSFSGTGGREQY
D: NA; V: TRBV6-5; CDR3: ASSSGVNYGYT
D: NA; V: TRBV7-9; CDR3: ASSLEVAADTQY
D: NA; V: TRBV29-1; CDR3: SVESGRGETQY
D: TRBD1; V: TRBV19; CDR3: ASSTAGGHQSYEQY
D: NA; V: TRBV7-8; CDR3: ASSLGQTHEKLF
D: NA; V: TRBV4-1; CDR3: ASSQDRPDGEQF
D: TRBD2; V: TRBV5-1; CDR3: ASSSAGRASTDTQY
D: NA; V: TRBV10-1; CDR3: ASSDGQETQY
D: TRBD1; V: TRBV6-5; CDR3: ASSYSREGAYGYT
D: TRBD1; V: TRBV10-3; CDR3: AIGTRQGDGYT
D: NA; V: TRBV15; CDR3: ATSIGAGGSYEQY
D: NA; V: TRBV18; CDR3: ASSDGVTYEQY
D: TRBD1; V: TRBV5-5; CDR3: ASSPGQGDSPLH
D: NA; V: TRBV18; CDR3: ASSPAGRGYEQY
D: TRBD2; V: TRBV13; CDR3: ASSSGLARYEQY
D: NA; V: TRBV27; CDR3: ASSPGQSPNSPLH
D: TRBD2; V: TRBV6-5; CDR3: ASSYSSAGGTDTQY
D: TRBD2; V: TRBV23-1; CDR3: ASSRRLAGGYNEQF
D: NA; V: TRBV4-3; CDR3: ASSQAVGDAYEQY
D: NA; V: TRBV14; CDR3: ASSQNGRGNYGYT
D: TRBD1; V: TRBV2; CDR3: ASSDLTGGNTEAF
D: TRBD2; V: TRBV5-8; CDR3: ASSFGLAGGQETQY
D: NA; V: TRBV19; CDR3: ASRRGYYGYT
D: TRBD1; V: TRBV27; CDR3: ASSRGKGAYGYT
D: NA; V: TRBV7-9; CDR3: ASSVNGIFLGGYT
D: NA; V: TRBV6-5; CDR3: ASSYSPGFDEQF
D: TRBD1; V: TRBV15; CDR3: ATSRLQGAEAF
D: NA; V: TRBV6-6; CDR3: ASSNRGEKLF
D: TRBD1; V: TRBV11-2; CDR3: ASRLTGFSETQY
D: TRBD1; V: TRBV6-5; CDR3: ASSPRGRVGNEQY
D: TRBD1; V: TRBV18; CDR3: ASHRTGSGNTIY